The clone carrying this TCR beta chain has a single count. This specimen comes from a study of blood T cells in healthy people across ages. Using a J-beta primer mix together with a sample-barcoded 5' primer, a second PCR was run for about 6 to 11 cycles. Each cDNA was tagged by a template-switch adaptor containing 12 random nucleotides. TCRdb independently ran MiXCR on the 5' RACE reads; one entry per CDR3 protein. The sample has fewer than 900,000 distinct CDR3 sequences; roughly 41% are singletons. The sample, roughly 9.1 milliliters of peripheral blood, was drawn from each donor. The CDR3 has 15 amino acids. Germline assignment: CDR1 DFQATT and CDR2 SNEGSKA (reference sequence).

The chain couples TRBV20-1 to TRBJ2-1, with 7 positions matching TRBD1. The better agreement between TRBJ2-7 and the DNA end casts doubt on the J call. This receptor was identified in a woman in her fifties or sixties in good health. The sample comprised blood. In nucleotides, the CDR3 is TGCAGTTCCCCAAACCGGGACAGTAGCTCCTACGAGCAGTACTTC. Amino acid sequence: CSSPNRDSSSYEQYF.